This T cell receptor beta chain was obtained from a study of Graves' ophthalmopathy and Graves' hyperthyroidism. Amplification from RNA transcripts yielded the TCR beta CDR3 regions. HTBI primers were used in a first-round RT-PCR, which preceded a second-round multiplex PCR. MiXCR, run by TCRdb on the multiplex PCR reads, gives a single entry per CDR3 protein. The table has approximately 640,000 distinct CDR3 sequences, 35% to 50% seen once. This clonotype was detected only a few times. With 5 bases clipped from V and 4 bases from J, the junction kept 5 bases outside the gene matches. This CDR3 has 14 amino acids. Germline assignment: CDR1 SGHRS and CDR2 YFSETQ. Clinicians made diagnoses from clinical symptoms, serum thyroxine, TRAb, thyroid ultrasound and orbital computed tomography.

This chain links TRBV5-1 with TRBJ1-5, with 8 bases matching TRBD1. This receptor was taken from an adult man with Graves' ophthalmopathy. Input material: peripheral blood. CDR3 sequence: CASSTGGRNQPQHF. The CDR3 DNA reads TGCGCCAGCAGTACAGGGGGTAGGAATCAGCCCCAGCATTTT. The variable domain in full, completed from reference TRBV5-1 and TRBJ1-5, reads KAGVTQTPRYLIKTRGQQVTLSCSPISGHRSVSWYQQTPGQGLQFLFEYFSETQRNKGNFPGRFSGRQFSNSRSEMNVSTLELGDSALYLCASSTGGRNQPQHFGDGTRLSIL.